The rows below give T cell receptor beta chains drawn from one sample of a study of beta chain features in type 1 diabetes. Sequencing used immunoSEQ multiplex PCR; TCRdb keeps in-frame clones, though not all of them. The data show approximately 360,000 clones, approximately 12% seen once. The specimen was naive CD4+ T cells from blood. The receptors come from a woman aged 18-29 years with type 1 diabetes. Each CDR3 is given with its conserved first and last residue. A D gene is named only where the DNA matches it firmly. Expanded clones get a size class; other rows say once, few or many, or leave the size out.

>16|TRBV25-1|.|TRBD2|TRBJ2-1
TGTGCCAGCACCCCTAATCGGGGGAGGGCCGGGAATGAGCAGTTCTTC
CASTPNRGRAGNEQFF
>15|TRBV9|.|.|TRBJ1-6
TGTGCCAGCAGCGTAGGGGGGGGGAGGAATTCACCCCTCCACTTT
CASSVGGGRNSPLHF
>15|TRBV7-6|.|.|TRBJ2-3
TGTGCCAGCAGCTTAGGTGGGCTAGCAACAGATACGCAGTATTTT
CASSLGGLATDTQYF
>16|TRBV7-8|few|TRBD1|TRBJ2-1
TGTGCCAGCAGCTTAGGTACGGACAGGGATTACAATGAGCAGTTCTTC
CASSLGTDRDYNEQFF
>14|TRBV2|few|.|TRBJ2-5
TGTGCCAGCAGCGAGGAGGGGGGGGGAGAGACCCAGTACTTC
CASSEEGGGETQYF
>14|TRBV5-1|few|TRBD2|TRBJ2-7
TGCGCCAGCAGCTCGCAGCGGGGGAGCTACGAGCAGTACTTC
CASSSQRGSYEQYF
>15|TRBV15|few|.|TRBJ2-7
TGTGCCACCAGCAGACTTGCCGGGACAACTTACGAGCAGTACTTC
CATSRLAGTTYEQYF
>12|TRBV9|few|.|TRBJ1-6
TGTGCCAGCAGCGCTAGGAATTCACCCCTCCACTTT
CASSARNSPLHF
>14|TRBV29-1|few|.|TRBJ1-1
TGCAGCGTTGATGGGGCAGGCTTGAACACTGAAGCTTTCTTT
CSVDGAGLNTEAFF
>16|TRBV7-9|.|.|TRBJ2-6
TGTGCCAGCAGCTTAGCGGGGGGGCCTGGGGCCAACGTCCTGACTTTC
CASSLAGGPGANVLTF
>12|TRBV29-1|few|.|TRBJ1-1
TGCAGCGTACGGCAGGGGACCACTGAAGCTTTCTTT
CSVRQGTTEAFF
>17|TRBV21-1|.|.|TRBJ2-1
TGTGCCAGCAGAACCCCGGGACTAGCGGGAGGAGCGGGTGAGCAGTTCTTC
CASRTPGLAGGAGEQFF
>14|TRBV4-3|few|.|TRBJ2-5
TGCGCCAGCAGCCAAGACGGCGGGACAGAGACCCAGTACTTC
CASSQDGGTETQYF
>15|TRBV11-2|.|TRBD1|TRBJ2-5
TGTGCCAGCAGCGACAGGGGGCCGGTGGGTGAGACCCAGTACTTC
CASSDRGPVGETQYF
>14|TRBV7-9|.|.|TRBJ1-1
TGTGCCAGCAGCTTAGGGACAGCGAAGACTGAAGCTTTCTTT
CASSLGTAKTEAFF
>13|TRBV27|few|TRBD1|TRBJ1-5
TGTGCCAGCTCCGGGACAGTGCTACAGCCCCAGCATTTT
CASSGTVLQPQHF
>14|TRBV30|few|.|TRBJ1-1
TGTGCCTGCTTTACAGGTGGAATGAACACTGAAGCTTTCTTT
CACFTGGMNTEAFF
>13|TRBV5-4|.|TRBD1|TRBJ2-4
TGTGCCAGCAGCCGGGACAGGGAAAACATTCAGTACTTC
CASSRDRENIQYF
>14|TRBV18|.|TRBD2|TRBJ2-5
TGTGCCAGCCGACTAAGCGGGATCCAAGAGACCCAGTACTTC
CASRLSGIQETQYF
>14|TRBV29-1|few|TRBD1|TRBJ2-7
TGCAGCGTCAATACGGGACAGGGTACTGGTGAGCAGTACTTC
CSVNTGQGTGEQYF
>15|TRBV27|.|TRBD1|TRBJ2-7
TGTGCCAGCAGTTCCACAGGGGGCTTTATTTCCGAGCAGTACTTC
CASSSTGGFISEQYF
>14|TRBV5-5|few|TRBD1|TRBJ2-7
TGTGCCAGCAGCTTGGCAGGGGGCACCTACGAGCAGTACTTC
CASSLAGGTYEQYF
>15|TRBV13|.|.|TRBJ1-2
TGTGCCAGCAGCGTTGGTAAGGGGCCCTACTATGGCTACACCTTC
CASSVGKGPYYGYTF